This T cell receptor (beta chain) was retrieved from a study of T cell responses to AZD1222 COVID-19 vaccine (dated by TCRdb to the early 2020s). Background for the entire study: AZD1222 recipients given second doses at about 4 weeks or at about 12 weeks were pooled, since spike-specific TCR depth and breadth were not found to differ between the two schedules. A total of about 230 trial participants underwent TCR sequencing, of whom roughly 210 received two doses of AZD1222 and 26 received two doses of the MenACWY control vaccine. Trial participants were enrolled by age into 18-55, 56-69 and 70-plus year subgroups, with roughly 160, 29 and 62 TCR-sequenced participants respectively. The paper's findings and limits, for the study overall: After two AZD1222 doses, both the breadth and the depth of spike-specific TCRs were significantly higher than at day 0 and than in MenACWY recipients. Epitopes outside the regions mutated in the B.1.351 and B.1.1.7 variants were reportedly recognized by nearly half of the unique spike-specific TCRs. Participants were mostly white British and included more females than males, and it was suggested by the authors that clonal diversity may have been underestimated. Because no day 14 peak-response samples were available, the repertoires could be characterized only after the peak T cell response. The vaccine-associated CD4 TCRs covered the entire spike protein, and the dominant responses fell in regions 160-218 and 743-854. Conclusions about previously exposed vaccinees are limited because only six or seven AZD1222 recipients were SARS-CoV-2 seropositive at baseline. The 56-69-year group was small, and its depth increase did not reach significance, likely because of low power.

The sample's time point, from its label and the paper: baseline before first vaccination. Vaccinee samples came from UK trials COV001 and COV002, including a single-blind randomized controlled phase 2/3 trial of AZD1222 (ChAdOx1 nCoV-19) in healthy adults. For TCRbeta chain sequencing, PBMC samples from trial participants were taken at day 0 and at day 28 after the second dose. The CDR3 regions of human TCRbeta chains were analyzed by immunosequencing. The authors processed their data as follows. Repertoire TCRs were checked for matches against a reference library of SARS-CoV-2-specific TCRs that had been generated using the MIRA antigen-specificity platform. Breadth meant the fraction of unique TCRs that were SARS-CoV-2-associated, whereas depth meant the fraction of total T cells that were SARS-CoV-2-associated. Using the MIRA data, each spike-specific TCR was assigned both to the spike region to which the TCR was reactive and to a CD4 or CD8 class. Log10-transformed breadth and depth values were compared by one-way ANOVA with Sidak's multiple comparisons tests. TCRdb limited this immuneACCESS table to in-frame rearrangements with V and J called. A share of clones is missing; checked studies link under half to unresolved V genes, and the rest is unexplained. The V and J calls and clone size are taken from that table; D and trimming were inferred from the DNA. The sample table holds about 85,000 clones, of which approximately 88% were seen once. The ten largest clones capture under 20% of the sample.

Inclusive of the bounding cysteine and phenylalanine, the CDR3 is 13 residues long. Of all the DNA, just the CDR3 is kept, 39 bases in frame from base 1. Sequences SGHNT (CDR1) and YYREEE (CDR2) are obtained from the germline V gene (reference sequence). V trim: 4 bases; J trim: 8 bases; unmatched bases: 4. About this clone itself: Its antigen is currently not known. Base quality data are lacking; no much larger clone is found one base away.

Sequenced material: peripheral blood, taken on day 0 of AZD1222 vaccination. The sequence joins TRBV5-4 to TRBJ2-2; 8 junctional bases match TRBD1. The origin of this receptor is an adult in good health. The base sequence is TGTGCCAGCAGCCAGGGGGCTTCGGGGGAGCTGTTTTTT. Translated, this is CASSQGASGELFF.